A selection of T cell receptor beta chains follows, all from one sample in a study of metastatic and nonmetastatic thyroid tumors. TCRdb re-processed the PCR reads through MiXCR. Here the sample spans about 19,000 clones, around a sixth being singletons. The sequencing sample was made of blood. The receptors stem from a male donor with papillary thyroid cancer or a benign thyroid nodule (not recorded which). Some clones in this sample may be carry-over from other donors' samples. Each CDR3 is given with its conserved first and last residue. Fields, in order: D gene, J gene, V gene, clone size, CDR3 DNA, CDR3 protein. The D gene is left open where the match is weak. The size field is filled for only some rows; it gives once, few, many or a size class.

D gene: TRBD2
J gene: TRBJ2-1
V gene: TRBV30
clone size: many
CDR3 DNA: TGTGCTTGGAGTTGGGGGACTAGCAACAATGAGCAGTTCTTC
CDR3 protein: CAWSWGTSNNEQFF

D gene: .
J gene: TRBJ2-7
V gene: TRBV12-3/TRBV12-4
clone size: many
CDR3 DNA: TGTGCCAGCAGTTTAATAGACGAGCAGTACTTC
CDR3 protein: CASSLIDEQYF

D gene: .
J gene: TRBJ1-1
V gene: TRBV20-1
clone size: many
CDR3 DNA: TGCAGTGCTCCCCGACAGAACACTGAAGCTTTCTTT
CDR3 protein: CSAPRQNTEAFF

D gene: .
J gene: TRBJ2-2
V gene: TRBV13
clone size: many
CDR3 DNA: TGTGCCAGCAGCTACCGAACCTCCGGGGAGCTGTTTTTT
CDR3 protein: CASSYRTSGELFF

D gene: .
J gene: TRBJ1-4
V gene: TRBV30
clone size: many
CDR3 DNA: TGTGCCTGGAGTTCTGAAAAACTGTTTTTT
CDR3 protein: CAWSSEKLFF

D gene: TRBD2
J gene: TRBJ2-7
V gene: TRBV5-1
clone size: many
CDR3 DNA: TGCGCCAGCAGGGGCAGCGGGAGGGCCTCCGAGCAGTACTTC
CDR3 protein: CASRGSGRASEQYF

D gene: TRBD2
J gene: TRBJ2-3
V gene: TRBV6-1
clone size: .
CDR3 DNA: TGTGCCAGCAGTGAGGGTCGCGGGAGGAGCTGCTTAGATACGCAGTATTTT
CDR3 protein: CASSEGRGRSCLDTQYF

D gene: TRBD1
J gene: TRBJ1-4
V gene: TRBV28
clone size: few
CDR3 DNA: TGTGCCAGCAGCTCGGGACAGGGCGAAAGTGAAAAACTGTTTTTT
CDR3 protein: CASSSGQGESEKLFF

D gene: .
J gene: TRBJ2-7
V gene: TRBV19
clone size: medium-sized
CDR3 DNA: TGTGCCAGTAGTCCAGATGGGAGTCGTGGCCGTTCCTCCTACGAGCAGTACTTC
CDR3 protein: CASSPDGSRGRSSYEQYF

D gene: TRBD1
J gene: TRBJ2-7
V gene: TRBV11-2
clone size: .
CDR3 DNA: TGTGCCAGCAGCACGACGGGACAGGTCTCCTACGAGCAGTACTTC
CDR3 protein: CASSTTGQVSYEQYF

D gene: .
J gene: TRBJ2-1
V gene: TRBV6-1
clone size: many
CDR3 DNA: TGTGCCAGCAGTCCCCCTTCCCCCTACAATGAGCAGTTCTTC
CDR3 protein: CASSPPSPYNEQFF

D gene: .
J gene: TRBJ1-1
V gene: TRBV28
clone size: many
CDR3 DNA: TGTGCCAGCATGAATTTTGGGGGACACACTGAAGCTTTCTTT
CDR3 protein: CASMNFGGHTEAFF

D gene: TRBD1
J gene: TRBJ2-7
V gene: TRBV11-2
clone size: medium-sized
CDR3 DNA: TGTGCCAGCAGCTCACCGGGACAGGTCTCCTACGAGCAGTACTTC
CDR3 protein: CASSSPGQVSYEQYF

D gene: .
J gene: TRBJ2-2
V gene: TRBV20-1
clone size: .
CDR3 DNA: TGCAGTGCGAAAAAATTCGGGTCCGGGGAGCTGTTTTTT
CDR3 protein: CSAKKFGSGELFF

D gene: .
J gene: TRBJ1-3
V gene: TRBV28
clone size: .
CDR3 DNA: TGTGCCAGCAGTCTACCCGGGGCCTATTATTCTGGAAACACCATATATTTT
CDR3 protein: CASSLPGAYYSGNTIYF

D gene: .
J gene: TRBJ2-2
V gene: TRBV29-1
clone size: many
CDR3 DNA: TGCAGCGTTGGACGGGGACGCGAACCGAACACCGGGGAGCTGTTTTTT
CDR3 protein: CSVGRGREPNTGELFF

D gene: TRBD1
J gene: TRBJ2-2
V gene: TRBV9
clone size: many
CDR3 DNA: TGTGCCAGCAGCCCGAAGGGGGCGCGGACCGGGGAGCTGTTTTTT
CDR3 protein: CASSPKGARTGELFF

D gene: TRBD1
J gene: TRBJ2-3
V gene: TRBV5-4
clone size: .
CDR3 DNA: TGTGCCAGCAGACCGGGTTCGGTCGGGACAGGGGGAGATACGCAGTATTTT
CDR3 protein: CASRPGSVGTGGDTQYF

D gene: .
J gene: TRBJ1-1
V gene: TRBV7-9
clone size: many
CDR3 DNA: TGTGCCAGCTCCAGGGCAGGGGCTGAAGCTTTCTTT
CDR3 protein: CASSRAGAEAFF

D gene: .
J gene: TRBJ2-3
V gene: TRBV6-1
clone size: many
CDR3 DNA: TGTGCCAGCAGTGAGTCTAGAGTGGGCACAGATACGCAGTATTTT
CDR3 protein: CASSESRVGTDTQYF

D gene: .
J gene: TRBJ1-6
V gene: TRBV3-1
clone size: .
CDR3 DNA: TGTGCCAGCAGCCCTAGAACGGCACCCCTCCACTTT
CDR3 protein: CASSPRTAPLHF

D gene: .
J gene: TRBJ2-1
V gene: TRBV20-1
clone size: .
CDR3 DNA: TGCAGTGCTAGAGTTTTAGATAATGAGCAGTTCTTC
CDR3 protein: CSARVLDNEQFF

D gene: .
J gene: TRBJ1-6
V gene: TRBV11-3
clone size: .
CDR3 DNA: TGTGCCAGCAGCTTAGAAAGGGGTTCACCCCTCCACTTT
CDR3 protein: CASSLERGSPLHF

D gene: .
J gene: TRBJ2-7
V gene: TRBV2
clone size: .
CDR3 DNA: TGTGCCAGCAGTGACCCAACTGGGTACGAGCAGCACTTC
CDR3 protein: CASSDPTGYEQHF

D gene: TRBD1
J gene: TRBJ2-7
V gene: TRBV30
clone size: .
CDR3 DNA: TGTGCCTGGAGGGGGACAGGGGGTCTCTACGAGCAGTACTTC
CDR3 protein: CAWRGTGGLYEQYF

D gene: .
J gene: TRBJ1-1
V gene: TRBV7-9
clone size: many
CDR3 DNA: TGTGCCAGCAGCACCCAAAACACTGAAGCTTTCTTT
CDR3 protein: CASSTQNTEAFF

D gene: TRBD2
J gene: TRBJ2-1
V gene: TRBV6-2/TRBV6-3
clone size: many
CDR3 DNA: TGTGCCAGCAGTTACCGGCGGACTAGCGGGAGAATACCCTACAATGAGCAGTTCTTC
CDR3 protein: CASSYRRTSGRIPYNEQFF

D gene: .
J gene: TRBJ1-2
V gene: TRBV28
clone size: few
CDR3 DNA: TGTGCCAGCAGCTTGACAAGTAACTATGGCTACACCTTC
CDR3 protein: CASSLTSNYGYTF

D gene: TRBD1
J gene: TRBJ1-6
V gene: TRBV6-2/TRBV6-3
clone size: medium-sized
CDR3 DNA: TGTGCCAGCACTCGGGACAGTCGTAATTCACCCCTCCACTTT
CDR3 protein: CASTRDSRNSPLHF

D gene: .
J gene: TRBJ1-3
V gene: TRBV30
clone size: many
CDR3 DNA: TGTGCCTTACGTGCGGGAACCTACTCTGGAAACACCATATATTTT
CDR3 protein: CALRAGTYSGNTIYF

D gene: .
J gene: TRBJ2-2
V gene: TRBV6-5
clone size: medium-sized
CDR3 DNA: TGTGCCAGCAGTTACTCGAGGGACACCGGGGAGCTGTTTTTT
CDR3 protein: CASSYSRDTGELFF

D gene: .
J gene: TRBJ2-3
V gene: TRBV6-1
clone size: few
CDR3 DNA: TGTGCCAGCAGTGGGTGGACTAGCACAGATACGCAGTATTTT
CDR3 protein: CASSGWTSTDTQYF

D gene: TRBD2
J gene: TRBJ2-1
V gene: TRBV7-3
clone size: many
CDR3 DNA: TGTGCCAGCAGCTTAACGGGAGGGACGAATGAGCAGTTCTTC
CDR3 protein: CASSLTGGTNEQFF

D gene: .
J gene: TRBJ2-3
V gene: TRBV5-1
clone size: .
CDR3 DNA: TGCGCCAGCAGCGGTAGTGGGAGACCAGGCACAGATGCGCAGTATTTT
CDR3 protein: CASSGSGRPGTDAQYF

D gene: .
J gene: TRBJ1-2
V gene: TRBV14
clone size: many
CDR3 DNA: TGTGCCAGCAGCCAAGATCTCGGGGACTATGGCTACACCTTC
CDR3 protein: CASSQDLGDYGYTF

D gene: TRBD1
J gene: TRBJ1-3
V gene: TRBV6-2/TRBV6-3
clone size: many
CDR3 DNA: TGTGCCAGCAGTTACTTCGGGGACAGGAACTCTGGAAACACCATATATTTT
CDR3 protein: CASSYFGDRNSGNTIYF

D gene: TRBD2
J gene: TRBJ2-1
V gene: TRBV5-4
clone size: many
CDR3 DNA: TGTGCCAGCAGCTATCCCGGGACTAGCCTACACAATGAGCAGTTCTTC
CDR3 protein: CASSYPGTSLHNEQFF